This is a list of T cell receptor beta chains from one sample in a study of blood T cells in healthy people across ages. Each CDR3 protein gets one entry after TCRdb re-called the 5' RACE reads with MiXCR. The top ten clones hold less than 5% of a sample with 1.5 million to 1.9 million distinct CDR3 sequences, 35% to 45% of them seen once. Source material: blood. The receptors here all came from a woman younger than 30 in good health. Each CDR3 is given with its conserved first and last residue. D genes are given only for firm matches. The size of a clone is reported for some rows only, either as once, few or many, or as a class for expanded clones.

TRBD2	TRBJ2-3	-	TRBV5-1	TGCGCCAGCCAGACTAGCGGGGGCACAGATACGCAGTATTTT	CASQTSGGTDTQYF
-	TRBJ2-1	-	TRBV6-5	TGTGCCAGCAGGCCCTACGGCAGCCCCTACAATGAGGAGTTCTTC	CASRPYGSPYNEEFF
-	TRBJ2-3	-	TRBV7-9	TGTGCCAGCAGCTTAACTAGACAGGGACTCGCAGATACGCAGTATTTT	CASSLTRQGLADTQYF
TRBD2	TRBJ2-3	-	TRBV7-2	TGTGCCAGCAGTCCCGGGACTAGCGGGGGGCCCGGCACAGATACGCAGTATTTT	CASSPGTSGGPGTDTQYF
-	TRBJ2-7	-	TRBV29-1	TGCAGCGCCTCCGGGACGGTACACTCCTACGAGCAGTACTTC	CSASGTVHSYEQYF
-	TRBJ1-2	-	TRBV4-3	TGCGCCAGCAGCCAGCCGGGCCTCAGGGACTATGGCTACACCTTC	CASSQPGLRDYGYTF
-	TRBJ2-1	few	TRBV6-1	TGTGCCAGCAGTGAGACGTGGGCCTACAATGAGCAGTTCTTC	CASSETWAYNEQFF
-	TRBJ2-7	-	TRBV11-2	TGTGCCAGCAGCTTAGACGCGGGATGGGAGCAGTACTTC	CASSLDAGWEQYF
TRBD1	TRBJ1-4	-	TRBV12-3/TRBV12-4	TGTGCCAGCAGCATACCAGGGGGAAATCTGTTTTTT	CASSIPGGNLFF
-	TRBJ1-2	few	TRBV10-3	TGTGCCATCAGTATGGACGGTGGCTACACCTTC	CAISMDGGYTF
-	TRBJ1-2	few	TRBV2	TGTGCCAGCAGTGAAGTCGGGGGACTTTATGGCTACACCTTC	CASSEVGGLYGYTF
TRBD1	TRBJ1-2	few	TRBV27	TGTGCCAGCAGTCCCCGACAGGGAAAACCGACAAACTATGGCTACACCTTC	CASSPRQGKPTNYGYTF
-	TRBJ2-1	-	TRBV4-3	TGCGCCAGCAGCCCCGGGGCGGGTAACATCTACGAGCAGTTCTTC	CASSPGAGNIYEQFF
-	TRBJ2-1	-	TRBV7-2	TGTGCCAGCAGCTTAGTTTTTGCCACTAGCTCCTACAATGAGCAGTTCTTC	CASSLVFATSSYNEQFF
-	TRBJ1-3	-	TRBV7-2	TGTGCCAGCAGCTTGCCTCTTTTAGGAAACACCATATATTTT	CASSLPLLGNTIYF
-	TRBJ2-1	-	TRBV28	TGTGCCAGCAGTTTCTTTAGTGGGGAATCCTACAATGAGCAGTTCTTC	CASSFFSGESYNEQFF
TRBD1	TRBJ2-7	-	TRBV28	TGTGCCAGCAGAGGACAGGGGGGAAACTACGAGCAGTACTTC	CASRGQGGNYEQYF
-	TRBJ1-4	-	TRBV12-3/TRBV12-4	TGTGCCAGCAGTTTAGGACAGATAACTAATGAAAAACTGTTTTTT	CASSLGQITNEKLFF
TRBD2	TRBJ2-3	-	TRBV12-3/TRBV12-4	TGTGCCAGCAGCACCAATCGACTAGCGGGAAGTGGCACAGATACGCAGTATTTT	CASSTNRLAGSGTDTQYF